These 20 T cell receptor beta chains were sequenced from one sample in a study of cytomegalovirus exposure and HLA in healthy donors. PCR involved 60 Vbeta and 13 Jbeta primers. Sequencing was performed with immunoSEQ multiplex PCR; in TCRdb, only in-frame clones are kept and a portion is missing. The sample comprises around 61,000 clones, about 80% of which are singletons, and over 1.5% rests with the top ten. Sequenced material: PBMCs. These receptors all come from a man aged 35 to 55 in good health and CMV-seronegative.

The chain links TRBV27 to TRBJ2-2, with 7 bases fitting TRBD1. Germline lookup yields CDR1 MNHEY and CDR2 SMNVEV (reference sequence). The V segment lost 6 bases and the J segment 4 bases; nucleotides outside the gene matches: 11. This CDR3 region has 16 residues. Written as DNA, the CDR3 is TGTGCCAGCAGCCCAGACAGGGTAGCTGGCACCGGGGAGCTGTTTTTT. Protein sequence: CASSPDRVAGTGELFF.

The CDR3 spells CASSPGEFNQPQHF. The CDR3 DNA reads as TGTGCCAGCTCACCGGGAGAGTTCAATCAGCCCCAGCATTTT. This sequence joins TRBV18 and TRBJ1-5; D remains unclear. The ends were cut back, 3 bases at V and 3 bases at J, with 9 bases in the middle. The germline gives CDR1 KGHSH, CDR2 LQKENI. The CDR3 loop spans 14 amino acids.

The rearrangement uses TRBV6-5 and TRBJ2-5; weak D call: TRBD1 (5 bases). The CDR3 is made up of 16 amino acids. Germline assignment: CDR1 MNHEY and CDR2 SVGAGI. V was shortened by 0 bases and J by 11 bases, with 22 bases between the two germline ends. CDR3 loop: CASSYSPGYQPLKQYF. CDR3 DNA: TGTGCCAGCAGTTACTCGCCAGGGTACCAACCTCTAAAACAGTACTTC.

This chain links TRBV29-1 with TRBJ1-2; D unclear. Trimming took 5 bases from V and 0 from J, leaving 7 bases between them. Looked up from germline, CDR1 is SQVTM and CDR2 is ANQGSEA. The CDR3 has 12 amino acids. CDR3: CSVRSSNYGYTF. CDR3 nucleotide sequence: TGCAGCGTTCGTTCCTCTAACTATGGCTACACCTTC.

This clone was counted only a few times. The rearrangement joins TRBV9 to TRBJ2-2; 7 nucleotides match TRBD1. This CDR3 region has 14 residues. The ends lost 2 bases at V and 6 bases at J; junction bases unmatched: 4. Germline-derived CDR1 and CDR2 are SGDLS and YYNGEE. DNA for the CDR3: TGTGCCAGCAGCGTGGGGACAGACCCCGGGGAGCTGTTTTTT. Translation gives CASSVGTDPGELFF.

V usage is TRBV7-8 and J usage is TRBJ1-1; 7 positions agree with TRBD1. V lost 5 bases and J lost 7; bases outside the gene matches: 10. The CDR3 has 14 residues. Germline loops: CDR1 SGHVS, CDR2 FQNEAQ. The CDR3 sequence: CASSPKTGFGEAFF. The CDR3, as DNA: TGTGCCAGCAGCCCCAAGACAGGGTTCGGTGAAGCTTTCTTT. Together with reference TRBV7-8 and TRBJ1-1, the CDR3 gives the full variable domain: GAGVSQSPRYKVAKRGQDVALRCDPISGHVSLFWYQQALGQGPEFLTYFQNEAQLDKSGLPSDRFFAERPEGSVSTLKIQRTQQEDSAVYLCASSPKTGFGEAFFGQGTRLTVV.

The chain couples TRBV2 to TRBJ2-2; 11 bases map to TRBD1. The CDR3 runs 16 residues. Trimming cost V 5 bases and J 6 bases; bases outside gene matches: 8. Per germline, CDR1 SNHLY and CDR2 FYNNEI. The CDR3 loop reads CASSLLRDRGSGELFF. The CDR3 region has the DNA TGTGCCAGCAGTCTCTTACGGGACAGGGGGTCCGGGGAGCTGTTTTTT.

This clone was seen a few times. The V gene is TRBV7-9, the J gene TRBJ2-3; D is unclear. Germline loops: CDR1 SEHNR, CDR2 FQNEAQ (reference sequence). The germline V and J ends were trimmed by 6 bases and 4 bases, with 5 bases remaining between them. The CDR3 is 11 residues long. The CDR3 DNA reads TGTGCCAGCAGGCTAGCAGATACGCAGTATTTT. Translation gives CASRLADTQYF. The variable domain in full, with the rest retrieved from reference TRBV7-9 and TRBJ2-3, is DTGVSQNPRHKITKRGQNVTFRCDPISEHNRLYWYRQTLGQGPEFLTYFQNEAQLEKSRLLSDRFSAERPKGSFSTLEIQRTEQGDSAMYLCASRLADTQYFGPGTRLTVL.

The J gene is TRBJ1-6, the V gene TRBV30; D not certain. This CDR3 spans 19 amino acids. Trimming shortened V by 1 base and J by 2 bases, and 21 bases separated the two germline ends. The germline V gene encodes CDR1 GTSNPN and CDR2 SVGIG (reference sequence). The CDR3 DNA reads TGTGCCTGGAGTGCCCCTCGCCGTTGGGGAGGCACCTATAATTCACCCCTCCACTTT. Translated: CAWSAPRRWGGTYNSPLHF.

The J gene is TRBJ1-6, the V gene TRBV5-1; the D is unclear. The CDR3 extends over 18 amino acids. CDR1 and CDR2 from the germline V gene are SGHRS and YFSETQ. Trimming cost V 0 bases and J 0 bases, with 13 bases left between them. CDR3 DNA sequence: TGCGCCAGCAGCTTGGCCAATCCGGGAAGCTCCTATAATTCACCCCTCCACTTT. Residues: CASSLANPGSSYNSPLHF.

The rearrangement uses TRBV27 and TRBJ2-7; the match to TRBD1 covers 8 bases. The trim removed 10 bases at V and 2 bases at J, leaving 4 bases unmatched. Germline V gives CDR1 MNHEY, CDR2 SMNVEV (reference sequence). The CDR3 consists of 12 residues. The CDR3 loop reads CATRTGTYEQYF. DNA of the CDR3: TGTGCCACACGGACAGGGACCTACGAGCAGTACTTC.

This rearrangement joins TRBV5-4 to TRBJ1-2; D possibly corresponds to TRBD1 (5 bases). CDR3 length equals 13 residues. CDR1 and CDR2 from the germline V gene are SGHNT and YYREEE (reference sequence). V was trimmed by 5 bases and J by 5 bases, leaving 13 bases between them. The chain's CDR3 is CASRTGGAYGYTF. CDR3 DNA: TGTGCCAGCAGAACAGGTGGGGCTTATGGCTACACCTTC.

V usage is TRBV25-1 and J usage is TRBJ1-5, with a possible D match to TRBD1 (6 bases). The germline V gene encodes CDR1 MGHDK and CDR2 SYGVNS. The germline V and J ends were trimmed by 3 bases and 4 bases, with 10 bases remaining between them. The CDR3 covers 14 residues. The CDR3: CASSDQGFNQPQHF. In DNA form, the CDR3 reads TGTGCCAGCAGTGATCAGGGGTTTAATCAGCCCCAGCATTTT.

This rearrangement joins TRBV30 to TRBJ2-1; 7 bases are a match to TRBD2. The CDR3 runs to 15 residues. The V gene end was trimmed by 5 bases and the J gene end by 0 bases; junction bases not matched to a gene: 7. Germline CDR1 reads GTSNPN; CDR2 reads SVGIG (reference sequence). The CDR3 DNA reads TGTGCCTGGGCCGGGGGGTTAAGCTCCTACAATGAGCAGTTCTTC. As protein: CAWAGGLSSYNEQFF.

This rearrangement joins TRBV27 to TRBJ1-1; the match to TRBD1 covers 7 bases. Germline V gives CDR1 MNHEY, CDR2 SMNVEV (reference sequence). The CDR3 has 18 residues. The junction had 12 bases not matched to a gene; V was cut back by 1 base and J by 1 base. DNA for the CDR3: TGTGCCAGCAGTTTATGGATTGGGGACAGACGGGAGAACACTGAAGCTTTCTTT. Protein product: CASSLWIGDRRENTEAFF.

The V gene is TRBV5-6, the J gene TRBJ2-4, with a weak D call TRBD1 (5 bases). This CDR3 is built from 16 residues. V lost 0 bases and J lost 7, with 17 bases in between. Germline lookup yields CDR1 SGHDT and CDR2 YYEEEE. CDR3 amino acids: CASSLGSGQFGNIQYF. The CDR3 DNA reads TGTGCCAGCAGCTTGGGATCAGGGCAGTTCGGGAACATTCAGTACTTC.

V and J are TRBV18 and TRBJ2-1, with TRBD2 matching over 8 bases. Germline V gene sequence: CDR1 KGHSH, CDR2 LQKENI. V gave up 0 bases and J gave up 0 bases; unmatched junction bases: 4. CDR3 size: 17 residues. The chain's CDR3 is CASSPPVGGDSYNEQFF. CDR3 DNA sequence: TGTGCCAGCTCACCACCTGTCGGGGGGGACTCCTACAATGAGCAGTTCTTC.

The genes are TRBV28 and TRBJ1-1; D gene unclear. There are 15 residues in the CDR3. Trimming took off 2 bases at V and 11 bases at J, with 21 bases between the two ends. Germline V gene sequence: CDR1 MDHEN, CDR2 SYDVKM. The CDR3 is CASSLGSRLAGSAFF. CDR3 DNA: TGTGCCAGCAGTTTAGGGTCCCGCCTCGCGGGGTCGGCTTTCTTT.

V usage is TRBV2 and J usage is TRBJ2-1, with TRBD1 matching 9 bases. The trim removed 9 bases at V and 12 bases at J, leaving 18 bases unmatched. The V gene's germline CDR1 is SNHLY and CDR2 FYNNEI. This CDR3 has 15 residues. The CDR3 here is CASQWGQGGVIGQFF. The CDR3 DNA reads TGTGCCAGTCAATGGGGACAGGGAGGCGTAATTGGGCAGTTCTTC.

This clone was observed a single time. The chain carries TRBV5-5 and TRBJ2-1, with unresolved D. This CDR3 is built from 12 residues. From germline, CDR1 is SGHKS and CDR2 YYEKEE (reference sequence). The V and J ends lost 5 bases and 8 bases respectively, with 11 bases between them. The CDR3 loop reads CASRTPKDEQFF. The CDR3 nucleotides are TGTGCCAGCAGGACACCAAAGGATGAGCAGTTCTTC.